Below, 28 T cell receptor beta chains from the same sample are listed, as sequenced in a study of CD8 T cells in ankylosing spondylitis. Overall study results and limits: Several highly homologous variants made up a TCR beta motif, and this motif appeared characteristic of ankylosing spondylitis blood.

TCRdb recomputed calls from the 5' RACE reads with MiXCR, one row per CDR3 protein. The table shows around 390,000 distinct CDR3 sequences, with 20% to 25% occurring only once. These receptors have no identified antigens. Sequencing used blood, either unsorted or a sorted T cell fraction (not recorded which). Receptor source: a male donor with ankylosing spondylitis.

Only a few counts were recorded for this clonotype. The CDR3 loop reads CASSVTSGRYNEQFF. The CDR3 DNA follows: TGTGCCAGCAGTGTGACTAGCGGGAGGTACAATGAGCAGTTCTTC. The rearrangement links TRBV12-3 or TRBV12-4 to TRBJ2-1; TRBD2 aligns across 13 bases. This CDR3 spans 15 amino acids. V lost 5 bases and J lost 4; bases outside the gene matches: 2.

This clonotype was detected only a few times. This sequence joins TRBV5-1 and TRBJ1-6; no definite D call. This CDR3 contains 16 residues. V shed 1 base and J shed 0 bases, with 8 bases lying between them. Germline V gene sequence: CDR1 SGHRS, CDR2 YFSETQ. The CDR3 sequence: CASSLFRNSYNSPLHF. Here the CDR3 DNA reads TGCGCCAGCAGCTTGTTTCGTAACTCCTATAATTCACCCCTCCACTTT.

This clonotype occurred a few times. CDR3 amino acids: CASRELAGGHYTGELFF. The CDR3 bases are TGTGCCAGCAGAGAACTAGCGGGAGGGCATTACACCGGGGAGCTGTTTTTT. The chain has TRBV2 and TRBJ2-2; 13 bases map to TRBD2. The CDR3 spans 17 residues. V shed 6 bases and J 3 bases; nucleotides not matched to a gene: 7. The germline CDR1 and CDR2 sequences are SNHLY and FYNNEI.

The chain joins TRBV6-1 to TRBJ1-4, with D unclear. Trimming pared 5 bases from V and 2 bases from J, leaving 12 bases between. The CDR3 length is 15 residues. Germline V gene sequence: CDR1 MNHNS, CDR2 SASEGT. CDR3 in DNA: TGTGCCAGCAGTATCACCGGGCCCACTAATGAAAAACTGTTTTTT. This translates into CASSITGPTNEKLFF.

The chain couples TRBV4-1 to TRBJ2-6; D perhaps matches TRBD1 (5 bases). V dropped 0 bases and J dropped 0 bases, with 18 bases sitting between them. This CDR3 has 20 residues. Per the germline V gene, CDR1 is MGHRA and CDR2 is YSYEKL. In DNA form, the CDR3 reads TGCGCCAGCAGCCAAGAGATCTCAGGGTCTTTGCCCTCTGGGGCCAACGTCCTGACTTTC. Protein: CASSQEISGSLPSGANVLTF.

This sequence joins TRBV5-1 and TRBJ1-1; no clear D. Trimming removed 3 bases at V and 4 bases at J, with 16 bases between. CDR1 and CDR2 (germline): SGHRS, YFSETQ. The CDR3 runs to 15 residues. The CDR3 here is CASSWYGGRGTEAFF. DNA of the CDR3: TGCGCCAGCAGCTGGTACGGTGGGCGTGGCACTGAAGCTTTCTTT.

The chain recombines TRBV6-2 or TRBV6-3 with TRBJ2-7; D unclear. This CDR3 has 11 residues. From germline, CDR1 is MNHEY and CDR2 SVGEGT. Trimming pared 6 bases from V and 3 bases from J, leaving 6 bases between. CDR3: CASRSIYEQYF. CDR3 coding DNA: TGTGCCAGCAGATCCATCTACGAGCAGTACTTC.

This clonotype was seen a handful of times. The CDR3 DNA follows: TGTGCCAGCAGTCCCCTCGGGGCCTTATTCACAGATACGCAGTATTTT. Translating it yields CASSPLGALFTDTQYF. The rearrangement links TRBV27 to TRBJ2-3; the D gene could be TRBD1 or TRBD2 (5 bases each). CDR3 size: 16 residues. Germline V lookup: CDR1 MNHEY, CDR2 SMNVEV (reference sequence). V lost 5 bases, J lost 2 bases, and 17 bases lay in between.

The J gene is TRBJ1-2, the V gene TRBV7-2; D is undetermined. The CDR3 contains 16 residues. With 2 bases removed from V and 12 bases from J, the gap between germline ends came to 25 bases. Germline-derived CDR1 and CDR2 are SGHTA and FQGNSA. The CDR3 here is CASSLTHSGSIDGHTF. DNA for the CDR3: TGTGCCAGCAGCTTAACACACAGTGGATCTATTGACGGCCACACCTTC.

The chain recombines TRBV7-2 with TRBJ1-1; D unresolved. The CDR3 is 12 amino acids. V lost 5 bases and J lost 4, with 8 bases in between. Germline CDR1 reads SGHTA; CDR2 reads FQGNSA. Here the CDR3 reads CASSPFITEAFF. DNA for the CDR3: TGTGCCAGCAGCCCATTCATCACTGAAGCTTTCTTT.

V gene TRBV2 combines with J gene TRBJ2-2; 10 bases agree with TRBD2. Germline CDR1 is SNHLY and CDR2 is FYNNEI. The CDR3 is made up of 15 amino acids. The V gene end was trimmed by 8 bases and the J gene end by 4 bases; junction bases not matched to a gene: 7. The DNA for the CDR3 is TGTGCCAGCGGCGGTAGCGGGAGGAGCACCGGGGAGCTGTTTTTT. It is translated as CASGGSGRSTGELFF. The entire variable domain, with the rest obtained from reference TRBV2 and TRBJ2-2, is as follows: EPEVTQTPSHQVTQMGQEVILRCVPISNHLYFYWYRQILGQKVEFLVSFYNNEISEKSEIFDDQFSVERPDGSNFTLKIRSTKLEDSAMYFCASGGSGRSTGELFFGEGSRLTVL.

This clonotype has only a few counts. The chain recombines TRBV6-1 with TRBJ2-2; 8 positions match TRBD1. The CDR3 has 15 residues. Germline CDR1 is MNHNS and CDR2 is SASEGT. The V gene end was trimmed by 8 bases and the J gene end by 5 bases; junction bases not matched to a gene: 10. CDR3 DNA: TGTGCCAGCGACAGACAGGGGTTTGGAACCGGGGAGCTGTTTTTT. Encoded protein: CASDRQGFGTGELFF.

J is TRBJ1-1 and V is TRBV19; possible D gene TRBD1, 6 bases. Germline-derived CDR1 and CDR2 are LNHDA and SQIVND (reference sequence). The CDR3 has 15 residues. V lost 4 bases and J lost 5, with 17 bases in between. The CDR3 DNA reads TGTGCCAGTAGTACCGGGCGTGGGGGGCAAACTGAAGCTTTCTTT. Protein product: CASSTGRGGQTEAFF.

The chain couples TRBV4-3 to TRBJ1-1; D gene uncertain. Trimming cost V 1 base and J 9 bases, with 15 bases left between them. Germline loops: CDR1 LGHNA, CDR2 YSLEER. The CDR3 runs to 14 residues. The CDR3 nucleotides read TGCGCCAGCAGCCAAGTAGGGTTTTTAGGGCAAGCTTTCTTT. Its protein product is CASSQVGFLGQAFF.

This clonotype showed up just a few times. The V and J genes are TRBV4-1 and TRBJ1-2; D is perhaps TRBD1 (6 bases). Trimming pared 0 bases from V and 8 bases from J, leaving 13 bases between. CDR1 is MGHRA and CDR2 is YSYEKL in the germline V gene. This CDR3 contains 14 residues. The CDR3 loop reads CASSQDHRVGGYTF. The CDR3 DNA reads TGCGCCAGCAGCCAAGATCACAGGGTGGGGGGCTACACCTTC.

Only a few counts were recorded for this clonotype. The chain has TRBV4-3 and TRBJ2-3; 8 bases agree with TRBD2. The CDR3 is made up of 15 amino acids. The ends lost 2 bases at V and 3 bases at J; junction bases unmatched: 4. Germline assignment: CDR1 LGHNA and CDR2 YSLEER. The DNA for the CDR3 is TGCGCCAGCAGCCAACAAGCGGGAGCAACAGATACGCAGTATTTT. It encodes CASSQQAGATDTQYF.

This clonotype has a count of ten or more. The J gene is TRBJ1-2, the V gene TRBV20-1; D remains unclear. The CDR3 length is 11 residues. Germline V gene sequence: CDR1 DFQATT, CDR2 SNEGSKA (reference sequence). V was pared by 6 bases and J by 7 bases, with 12 bases between. The CDR3 coding sequence is TGCAGTGCGACGGGATCTGGTGGCTACACCTTC. This translates into CSATGSGGYTF.

The J gene is TRBJ2-5, the V gene TRBV10-3; 9 bases are a match to TRBD1. With 8 bases clipped from V and 5 bases from J, the junction kept 0 bases outside the gene matches. Looked up from germline, CDR1 is ENHRY and CDR2 is SYGVKD. This CDR3 comprises 11 residues. The CDR3 reads CAIGTGETQYF. CDR3 bases: TGTGCCATCGGGACAGGGGAGACCCAGTACTTC.

This clonotype has a handful of counts. This chain joins TRBV12-3 or TRBV12-4 and TRBJ1-6, with 7 nucleotides matching TRBD1. The CDR3 extends over 15 amino acids. The V and J ends lost 2 bases and 4 bases, in that order; junction bases with no gene match: 2. The CDR3 loop is CASSLLGQYNSPLHF. The CDR3 nucleotides read TGTGCCAGCAGTTTACTGGGACAGTATAATTCACCCCTCCACTTT.

The chain joins TRBV7-6 to TRBJ2-3; D could derive from TRBD1 or TRBD2 (7 bases each). Deletions cut 5 bases from V and 9 bases from J, with 18 bases between. This CDR3 is 14 amino acids long. Germline assignment: CDR1 SGHVS and CDR2 FNYEAQ. The CDR3 sequence is CASSPPIRGGTQYF. The CDR3 nucleotides read TGTGCCAGCAGCCCACCCATCAGGGGGGGCACGCAGTATTTT.

The chain couples TRBV4-3 to TRBJ1-5; no reliable D call. The CDR3 consists of 14 residues. The V and J ends lost 0 bases and 7 bases respectively, with 10 bases between them. Germline V lookup: CDR1 LGHNA, CDR2 YSLEER. DNA for the CDR3: TGCGCCAGCAGCCAAGATAAGTCGCGACAGCCCCAGCATTTT. Amino acids: CASSQDKSRQPQHF.

This clonotype was observed a few times. V gene TRBV9 combines with J gene TRBJ2-5, with TRBD2 identical over 10 bases. Trimming at V came to 0 bases and at J to 2 bases, leaving 7 bases not matched to a gene. CDR1 SGDLS and CDR2 YYNGEE come from the germline V gene. The CDR3 consists of 17 residues. The CDR3 loop reads CASSVDGLAGVQETQYF. CDR3 nucleotide sequence: TGTGCCAGCAGCGTAGACGGGCTAGCGGGGGTTCAAGAGACCCAGTACTTC.

A few counts support this clonotype. The V and J genes are TRBV20-1 and TRBJ2-7, with a tentative D call TRBD2 (5 bases). The CDR3 is 11 amino acids. CDR1 DFQATT and CDR2 SNEGSKA come from the germline V gene (reference sequence). V was trimmed by 6 bases and J by 9 bases, leaving 15 bases between them. CDR3 loop: CSALRESGQYF. The CDR3 nucleotides are TGCAGTGCCCTAAGGGAGAGTGGGCAGTACTTC.

This clonotype was seen more than once but under ten times. It is unclear where the CDR3 begins or ends on the DNA, so no DNA is shown, and the CDR3 is as TCRdb lists it. The chain has TRBV7-9 and TRBJ2-7; the D call TRBD1 from the table was never checked on the DNA. Both ends counted, the CDR3 spans 16 residues. The germline gives CDR1 SEHNR, CDR2 FQNEAQ (reference sequence). The CDR3 spells CASSYEVGTGPLWQYF.

This clonotype was detected many times. The CDR3: CASSLTGGITNEKLFF. The CDR3 nucleotides read TGTGCCAGCAGCTTGACAGGGGGGATAACTAATGAAAAACTGTTTTTT. V usage is TRBV7-2 and J usage is TRBJ1-4, with 9 bases that match TRBD1. The CDR3 totals 16 residues. V gave up 3 bases and J gave up 1 base; unmatched junction bases: 3. The V gene's germline CDR1 is SGHTA and CDR2 FQGNSA. The complete variable domain, with remaining parts taken from reference TRBV7-2 and TRBJ1-4, reads GAGVSQSPSNKVTEKGKDVELRCDPISGHTALYWYRQSLGQGLEFLIYFQGNSAPDKSGLPSDRFSAERTGGSVSTLTIQRTQQEDSAVYLCASSLTGGITNEKLFFGSGTQLSVL.

This clonotype was seen many times. The rearrangement uses TRBV29-1 and TRBJ2-3, with D hard to call. Per germline, CDR1 SQVTM and CDR2 ANQGSEA. CDR3 length: 10 amino acids. Deletions cut 4 bases from V and 10 bases from J, with 9 bases between. This chain's CDR3 is CSVGPGPQYF. The CDR3 bases are TGCAGCGTTGGTCCGGGCCCGCAGTATTTT.

A few counts support this clonotype. The chain recombines TRBV18 with TRBJ2-7; D is perhaps TRBD1 (5 bases). This CDR3 is 14 amino acids long. The ends were cut back, 3 bases at V and 3 bases at J, with 12 bases in the middle. Germline CDR1 is KGHSH and CDR2 is LQKENI. CDR3 nucleotide sequence: TGTGCCAGCTCACCGGGCAGGGTGGGCTACGAGCAGTACTTC. Protein sequence: CASSPGRVGYEQYF.

A note on this clonotype: One end of the junction is discordant with germline, which a read error may explain. V gene TRBV20-1 combines with J gene TRBJ2-4; D is unclear. The CDR3 is made up of 13 amino acids. CDR1 is DFQATT and CDR2 is SNEGSKA in the germline V gene (reference sequence). The CDR3: CSVRSLTKNIQYF. The CDR3 bases are TGCAGTGTTAGATCGCTCACCAAAAACATTCAGTACTTC.